This T cell receptor beta chain was identified in a study of blood T cell repertoires in COVID-19. Assay used: immunoSEQ multiplex PCR; TCRdb lists only in-frame clones, some missing. The sample has 30,000 or so clones, about 78% seen once. The CDR3 contains 16 residues. The ends lost 2 bases at V and 5 bases at J; junction bases unmatched: 9. Germline CDR1 is SGHAT and CDR2 is FQNNGV. The sample consisted of peripheral blood. This sequence originates from an elderly man with acute or convalescent COVID-19. The chain combines TRBV11-2 with TRBJ2-3; TRBD1 aligns across 8 bases. CDR3 amino acids: CASSLKQGAYIDTQYF. In DNA form, the CDR3 reads TGTGCCAGCAGCTTAAAGCAGGGGGCGTATATAGATACGCAGTATTTT.